This record concerns one T cell receptor beta chain sequence. Its specificity is unknown. This record comes from a study of a mutant IDH1 vaccine in newly diagnosed glioma. Study-wide context: Treated patients comprised around 62% males and about 40% females, mean age about 44 years. Overall study findings and caveats: Top-clonotype changes in peripheral T cells seemed unrelated to pseudoprogression.

Here immunoSEQ multiplex PCR was the method, and the copy in TCRdb shows in-frame clones only, minus some. The sample holds about 30,000 clones, roughly 80% seen once. Noted time point: week 35, safety follow-up. Doses comprised 300 ug of mutant IDH1 20-mer peptide each, plus topical imiquimod. The germline V gene has CDR1 SNHLY and CDR2 FYNNEI. The CDR3 extends over 14 amino acids. V was clipped by 2 bases and J by 0 bases, with 5 bases between them. Sequences were derived from PBMCs, sampled from a glioma patient whose treatment included an IDH1 peptide vaccine. The receptor comes from a woman between 40 and 50 years old with glioma. V and J are TRBV2 and TRBJ2-1, with D hard to call. The CDR3 loop reads CASSEQSSYNEQFF. The CDR3 nucleotides are TGTGCCAGCAGTGAACAGAGCTCCTACAATGAGCAGTTCTTC.